This T cell receptor (beta chain) was captured by sequencing in a study of T cells in Graves' hyperthyroidism and ophthalmopathy. Study-wide findings and caveats: Within blood appeared most thyroid clonotypes that had expanded above 0.001.

Germline V CDR1 and CDR2: SQVTM, ANQGSEA. V lost 6 bases, J lost 3 bases, and 2 bases stayed unmatched. The CDR3 spans 12 residues. Concerning this clonotype: Its specificity is not known.

Authors of the study amplified TCR beta CDR3 regions from RNA transcripts. RT-PCR in the first round (using the HTBI primer set) targeted the TCR CDR3. TCRdb reanalysed the multiplex PCR reads using MiXCR and keeps one entry per CDR3 protein. Counted here are about 640,000 distinct CDR3 sequences, about 45% occurring once; the ten biggest clones make up 6.5% to 9%. In making diagnoses, clinical symptoms, serum thyroxine and TRAb, thyroid ultrasound and orbital computed tomography were all used. The J gene is TRBJ2-5, the V gene TRBV29-1; 9 bases are shared with TRBD1. The receptor comes from an adult man with Graves' disease, either hyperthyroidism or ophthalmopathy (not recorded which). Material: peripheral blood or thyroid tissue (not recorded which). CDR3 sequence (DNA): TGCAGCGTACGGGACAGGGAAGAGACCCAGTACTTC. This translates into CSVRDREETQYF.